The subject of this entry is one T cell receptor beta chain. What it binds is unknown. The unexposed donors gave CD4+ T cells in about 2010-2019, prior to COVID-19. Isolation of CD4+ T cells took place after nine to ten days in culture. Cultures held some 1.8 million PBMCs per well with approximately 10 IU/ml IL-2. Assay used: immunoSEQ multiplex PCR; TCRdb lists only in-frame clones, some missing. There are around 24,000 clones in the sample; 76% occur only once, and 20% to 25% lies in the top ten. The sample belongs to a study of CD4 T cells in relation to SARS-CoV-2 and coronaviruses. Trimming shortened V by 0 bases and J by 7 bases, and 16 bases separated the two germline ends. Per germline, CDR1 SGHNT and CDR2 YENEEA. The length of the CDR3 is 17 residues. Regarding the study as a whole: Compared with monoreactive clones, crossreactive clones showed significantly weaker SARS-CoV-2 expansion.

This clonotype originated in a human donor in good health. The material sequenced was CD4+ T cells from PBMCs, cultured in vitro. This chain uses TRBV11-3 with TRBJ1-6; weak D call: TRBD1 (6 bases). CDR3 nucleotides: TGTGCCAGCAGCTTAGAAGGTAGATACAGGGCGAATTCACCCCTCCACTTT. Translation gives CASSLEGRYRANSPLHF.